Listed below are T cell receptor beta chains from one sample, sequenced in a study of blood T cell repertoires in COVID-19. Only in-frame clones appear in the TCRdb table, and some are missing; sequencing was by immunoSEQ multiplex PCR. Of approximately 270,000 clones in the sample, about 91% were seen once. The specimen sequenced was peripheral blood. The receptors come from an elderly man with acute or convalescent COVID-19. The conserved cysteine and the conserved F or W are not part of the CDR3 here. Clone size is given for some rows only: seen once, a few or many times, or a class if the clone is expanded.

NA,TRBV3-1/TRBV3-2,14,ASSQASGSSYNEQF
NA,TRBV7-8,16,ASSPLGGGTGVREKLF
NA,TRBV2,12,ASSEGRGTDTQY
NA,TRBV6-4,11,ASSEASGGTQY
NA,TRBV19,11,ASSNDRNQPQH
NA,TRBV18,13,ASSLDRYSGNTIY
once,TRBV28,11,ASSLMDSYGYT
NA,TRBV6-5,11,ASLGHNSYEQY
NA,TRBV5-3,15,ARSLAARTGKTGEQY
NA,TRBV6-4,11,ASSETPNQPQH
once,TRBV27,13,ASSLSTGKANEQY
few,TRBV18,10,ASSPEANEQY
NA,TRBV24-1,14,ATSDFGLGGTDTQY
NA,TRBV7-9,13,ASSLVGRNSYEQY
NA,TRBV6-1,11,ASSEVGGNIQY
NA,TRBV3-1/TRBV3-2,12,ARVRRGVTETQY
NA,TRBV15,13,ATSRETGPQETQY
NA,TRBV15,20,ATSRGWEPTSTTGATNEKLF
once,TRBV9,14,ASSVGQGKAGNTIY
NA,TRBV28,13,ASGGDRGFSETQY
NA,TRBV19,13,ASSPSTRGNYGYT
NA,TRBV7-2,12,ASSPGDYRNTQY
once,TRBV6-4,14,ASSDSTHGTVNGYT
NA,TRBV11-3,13,ASSPSLSNTGELF
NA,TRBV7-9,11,ASSRQGMTEAF
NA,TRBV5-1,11,ASSLASTGEQY
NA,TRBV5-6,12,ASSLNRGREKLF
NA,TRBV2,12,ASSEYRGNEKLF
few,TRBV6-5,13,ASSYQQGAAETQY
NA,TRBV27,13,ASSSQGQLSYGYT
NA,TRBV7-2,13,ASSSLGQGFYEQY
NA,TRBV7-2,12,ASSPGQGVSPLH
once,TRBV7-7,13,ASSLEAGGGDEQF
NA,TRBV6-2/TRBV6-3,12,ASSSGTGNYGYT
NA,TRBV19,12,ASSPQQGSYEQY
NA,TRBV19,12,ATKDSILPDTQY
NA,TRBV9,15,ASSVGLADVAKNIQY
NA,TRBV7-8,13,ASSLGRTAVNTQY
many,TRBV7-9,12,ASSISGTHSPLH
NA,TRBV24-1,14,ATSEWDGGNTDTQY
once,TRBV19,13,ASSIDAGSVKEQY
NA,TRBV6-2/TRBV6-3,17,ASSYSTWQGRIGGYGYT
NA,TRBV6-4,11,ASSDQPGQKAF
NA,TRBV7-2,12,ASSLVGQYNEQF
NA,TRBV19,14,ASSVFGTIPSGELF
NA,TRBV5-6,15,ASSLAAGRGGNQPQH
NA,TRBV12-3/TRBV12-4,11,ASSLGNNEKLF